This is a list of T cell receptor beta chains from one sample in a study of T-cell memory formation after mild COVID-19. In TCRdb, the 5' RACE reads were re-called with MiXCR into one record per CDR3 protein. The data contain 560,000 or so distinct CDR3 sequences, about 18% of them singletons. Sequencing was done on a sample of PBMCs or a T cell subset sorted from them (not recorded which). The receptors derive from an adult woman who had mild COVID-19 (a few samples of this study predate the infection). Cell type and time point are not known. Each CDR3 is given with its conserved first and last residue. A D gene is named only where the DNA matches it firmly. Rows may omit the clone size; those that give it use once, few, many or a size class.

J | size | V | D | CDR3 | DNA
TRBJ1-6 | many | TRBV20-1 | TRBD1 | CSVMPGTVYSPLHF | TGCAGTGTGATGCCGGGGACAGTATATTCACCCCTCCACTTT
TRBJ2-3 | NA | TRBV11-3 | NA | CASGRGSTDTQYF | TGTGCCAGTGGCAGGGGAAGCACAGATACGCAGTATTTT
TRBJ1-1 | few | TRBV5-1 | NA | CASSLAFSGHPNTEAFF | TGCGCCAGCAGCTTGGCCTTCTCCGGACACCCGAACACTGAAGCTTTCTTT
TRBJ1-6 | few | TRBV6-5 | NA | CASSWGNPGHYNSPLHF | TGTGCCAGCAGTTGGGGAAATCCGGGACACTATAATTCACCCCTCCACTTT
TRBJ1-2 | NA | TRBV27 | NA | CASSFRDAGGYTF | TGTGCCAGCAGTTTCCGGGACGCTGGGGGCTACACCTTC
TRBJ2-1 | NA | TRBV23-1 | NA | CASSQSEGGVKEFF | TGCGCCAGCAGTCAATCTGAGGGGGGTGTGAAGGAGTTCTTC
TRBJ2-2 | few | TRBV7-3 | NA | CASSSTTGGPGELFF | TGTGCCAGCAGCTCAACGACAGGAGGCCCCGGGGAGCTGTTTTTT
TRBJ2-5 | few | TRBV4-1 | NA | CASSLTVLGETQYF | TGCGCCAGCAGCCTCACGGTCCTGGGGGAGACCCAGTACTTC
TRBJ2-3 | few | TRBV7-2 | NA | CASSLVVGTDTQYF | TGTGCCAGCAGCTTAGTGGTGGGGACAGATACGCAGTATTTT
TRBJ1-1 | NA | TRBV19 | NA | CASSPYGWLNTEAFF | TGTGCCAGTAGTCCGTATGGTTGGTTGAACACTGAAGCTTTCTTT
TRBJ1-4 | NA | TRBV5-1 | NA | CASSKGLGANEKLFF | TGCGCCAGCAGCAAGGGGCTGGGAGCTAATGAAAAACTGTTTTTT
TRBJ1-2 | NA | TRBV6-1 | NA | CASSEGIGTNYGYTF | TGTGCCAGCAGTGAAGGGATAGGGACTAACTATGGCTACACCTTC
TRBJ2-2 | NA | TRBV5-5 | NA | CASSSWSGFGGELFF | TGTGCCAGCAGCTCTTGGTCAGGCTTCGGCGGGGAGCTGTTTTTT
TRBJ1-1 | NA | TRBV20-1 | NA | CSAPRISNTEAFF | TGCAGTGCTCCTAGGATCTCTAACACTGAAGCTTTCTTT
TRBJ2-3 | NA | TRBV6-4 | TRBD2 | CASSRGGSSTQYF | TGTGCCAGCAGTCGGGGGGGCTCCAGTACGCAGTATTTT
TRBJ2-4 | many | TRBV7-2 | NA | CASSISLSSSKNIQYF | TGTGCCAGCAGCATATCTCTTAGCTCGTCCAAAAACATTCAGTACTTC
TRBJ2-1 | NA | TRBV7-9 | TRBD1 | CASSSRDRGAFSSYNEQFF | TGTGCCAGCAGCTCCCGGGACAGGGGGGCGTTTAGCTCCTACAATGAGCAGTTCTTC
TRBJ1-2 | few | TRBV19 | NA | CASSIPYGYTF | TGTGCCAGTAGTATTCCCTATGGCTACACCTTC
TRBJ2-3 | few | TRBV5-1 | TRBD2 | CASSPGLARTDTQYF | TGCGCCAGCAGCCCCGGACTAGCGAGGACAGATACGCAGTATTTT
TRBJ1-1 | NA | TRBV12-5 | TRBD1 | CASGFIVRDRGMNTEAFF | TGTGCTAGTGGTTTTATTGTTCGGGACAGGGGTATGAACACTGAAGCTTTCTTT
TRBJ2-7 | many | TRBV23-1 | TRBD2 | CASSPAGGSYEQYF | TGCGCCAGCAGTCCGGCGGGGGGCTCCTACGAGCAGTACTTC
TRBJ1-2 | NA | TRBV20-1 | NA | CSAREGYYGYTF | TGCAGTGCTAGAGAAGGGTACTATGGCTACACCTTC
TRBJ1-1 | NA | TRBV7-9 | TRBD1 | CASSRTGGTGGFGFF | TGTGCCAGCAGCCGGACTGGAGGGACAGGCGGGTTTGGTTTCTTT
TRBJ2-1 | NA | TRBV5-5 | NA | CASSLGTGRNNEQFF | TGTGCCAGCAGCTTGGGTACAGGAAGAAACAATGAGCAGTTCTTC
TRBJ2-3 | NA | TRBV7-9 | TRBD2 | CASRREGSTDTQYF | TGTGCCAGCAGGCGGGAGGGGAGCACAGATACGCAGTATTTT
TRBJ2-3 | few | TRBV9 | NA | CASSVGPGTDTQYF | TGTGCCAGCAGCGTAGGTCCAGGCACAGATACGCAGTATTTT
TRBJ1-2 | NA | TRBV12-3/TRBV12-4 | NA | CASSLSRDGYTF | TGTGCCAGCAGTTTGTCACGAGATGGCTACACCTTC
TRBJ2-5 | NA | TRBV30 | NA | CAWSVRIGTRQETQYF | TGTGCCTGGAGTGTTAGGATCGGGACCCGCCAAGAGACCCAGTACTTC
TRBJ1-1 | NA | TRBV7-9 | NA | CASSLEGVVTEAFF | TGTGCCAGCAGCTTAGAGGGGGTCGTCACTGAAGCTTTCTTT
TRBJ1-1 | NA | TRBV15 | NA | CATSSAWRSEAFF | TGTGCCACCAGCAGTGCCTGGCGGTCTGAAGCTTTCTTT
TRBJ2-5 | NA | TRBV5-1 | NA | CASSLGQLGETQYF | TGCGCCAGCAGCTTAGGGCAGCTCGGAGAGACCCAGTACTTC
TRBJ1-4 | NA | TRBV29-1 | NA | CSVEDTGLGSEKLFF | TGCAGCGTTGAAGATACAGGGCTCGGGAGTGAAAAACTGTTTTTT
TRBJ2-4 | few | TRBV12-5 | NA | CASGLVRLQERGKNIQYF | TGTGCTAGTGGTTTGGTTCGGCTACAGGAGAGGGGCAAAAACATTCAGTACTTC
TRBJ1-3 | NA | TRBV5-1 | NA | CASSLEGVGGNTIYF | TGCGCCAGCAGCTTGGAGGGGGTTGGTGGAAACACCATATATTTT
TRBJ2-3 | once | TRBV29-1 | TRBD2 | CSVELAGGTDTQYF | TGCAGCGTTGAGCTAGCGGGGGGCACAGATACGCAGTATTTT
TRBJ2-5 | NA | TRBV5-6 | NA | CASSLAFRGSRETQYF | TGTGCCAGCAGCTTGGCCTTTAGGGGAAGTCGAGAGACCCAGTACTTC
TRBJ1-2 | NA | TRBV6-2/TRBV6-3 | NA | CASSYGLNGYTF | TGTGCCAGCAGTTACGGGCTCAATGGCTACACCTTC
TRBJ2-1 | NA | TRBV5-1 | TRBD1 | CASSWTGQGAGSYNEQFF | TGCGCCAGCAGCTGGACCGGACAGGGGGCAGGGTCCTACAATGAGCAGTTCTTC
TRBJ2-7 | NA | TRBV5-5 | TRBD1 | CASRAPGQGYEQYF | TGTGCCAGCAGGGCACCGGGACAGGGTTACGAGCAGTACTTC
TRBJ1-5 | once | TRBV28 | NA | CASRRPGQPQHF | TGTGCCAGCAGACGCCCGGGTCAGCCCCAGCATTTT
TRBJ1-5 | few | TRBV30 | NA | CAWSAPNQPQHF | TGTGCCTGGAGTGCCCCAAATCAGCCCCAGCATTTT
TRBJ1-1 | NA | TRBV7-9 | NA | CASSGPSWDTEAFF | TGTGCCAGCAGCGGGCCCAGCTGGGACACTGAAGCTTTCTTT
TRBJ2-2 | NA | TRBV5-8 | TRBD2 | CASSPRLAKNTGELFF | TGTGCCAGCAGCCCGCGACTAGCGAAGAACACCGGGGAGCTGTTTTTT
TRBJ1-5 | few | TRBV30 | NA | CAWSRVSNQPQHF | TGTGCCTGGAGTCGGGTTAGCAATCAGCCCCAGCATTTT
TRBJ2-1 | NA | TRBV20-1 | NA | CSARSPGRSYNEQFF | TGCAGTGCTAGGTCGCCGGGACGCTCCTACAATGAGCAGTTCTTC
TRBJ2-7 | NA | TRBV4-3 | TRBD1 | CASSQDYTGTAYEQYF | TGCGCCAGCAGCCAAGATTATACCGGGACAGCCTACGAGCAGTACTTC
TRBJ2-1 | many | TRBV11-2 | TRBD2 | CASSPRSPTSGRPEQFF | TGTGCCAGCAGCCCCAGGTCCCCGACTAGCGGTCGACCGGAGCAGTTCTTC
TRBJ2-3 | few | TRBV12-3/TRBV12-4 | TRBD1 | CASSWGTGPDTQYF | TGTGCCAGCAGTTGGGGGACAGGGCCAGATACGCAGTATTTT
TRBJ2-2 | few | TRBV29-1 | NA | CSPMLATGELFF | TGCAGCCCAATGCTGGCGACCGGGGAGCTGTTTTTT
TRBJ2-1 | NA | TRBV12-3/TRBV12-4 | TRBD2 | CASSARASGGSHEQFF | TGTGCCAGCAGTGCCAGGGCTAGCGGGGGGTCACATGAGCAGTTCTTC
TRBJ1-1 | few | TRBV12-3/TRBV12-4 | NA | CASSLQTRGTEAFF | TGTGCCAGCAGTCTACAGACGAGGGGAACTGAAGCTTTCTTT
TRBJ2-7 | NA | TRBV6-2/TRBV6-3 | TRBD2 | CASKWIAGSAYEQYF | TGTGCCAGCAAGTGGATAGCGGGTTCGGCCTACGAGCAGTACTTC
TRBJ2-3 | few | TRBV12-3/TRBV12-4 | NA | CASTASTSTDTQYF | TGTGCCAGCACCGCTAGCACCTCCACAGATACGCAGTATTTT
TRBJ1-2 | NA | TRBV5-4 | NA | CASSLGRDGYTF | TGTGCCAGCAGCTTGGGCAGAGATGGCTACACCTTC
TRBJ1-6 | few | TRBV10-3 | NA | CAIGPKNSPLHF | TGTGCCATTGGGCCAAAGAATTCACCCCTCCACTTT
TRBJ2-2 | few | TRBV12-3/TRBV12-4 | TRBD1 | CASSTGAVNTGELFF | TGTGCCAGCAGTACAGGGGCCGTCAACACCGGGGAGCTGTTTTTT
TRBJ1-1 | NA | TRBV5-1 | NA | CASRGTVNTEAFF | TGCGCCAGCAGGGGGACGGTGAACACTGAAGCTTTCTTT
TRBJ2-7 | few | TRBV6-2/TRBV6-3 | NA | CASSSTGGLAREQYF | TGTGCCAGCAGTTCGACCGGCGGGCTAGCGAGAGAGCAGTACTTC
TRBJ1-6 | few | TRBV30 | TRBD1 | CACSRDRGLSGGSYNSPLHF | TGTGCCTGCTCACGGGACAGGGGTTTATCGGGAGGTTCCTATAATTCACCCCTCCACTTT